The present T cell receptor beta chain was sequenced within a study of technical replicates of blood from a few donors. Method: immunoSEQ multiplex PCR; TCRdb's copy keeps in-frame clones and lacks some. This table has about 59,000 clones, roughly 95% appearing once. The CDR3 sequence is 14 residues long. CDR1 is SGHVS and CDR2 is FQNEAQ in the germline V gene. Trimming cost V 1 base and J 1 base; bases outside gene matches: 0. The clonotype was recovered from a human donor in good health. Some clones in this sample may be carry-over from other donors' samples. The V and J genes are TRBV7-8 and TRBJ2-7; TRBD2 agrees at 8 bases. Sequencing input: PBMCs. The CDR3 here is CASSLGLASYEQYF. The DNA of the CDR3 is TGTGCCAGCAGCTTAGGACTAGCGTCCTACGAGCAGTACTTC.